This T cell receptor (beta chain) is drawn from a study of blood T cell repertoires in COVID-19. Study in general: Acute and convalescent COVID-19 samples came from the United States, Italy and Spain. T cells, B-cell-depleted T cells, or PBMCs supplied cDNA or gDNA.

This CDR3 comprises 16 residues. V dropped 5 bases and J dropped 4; count of bases not matched to a gene: 10. CDR1 and CDR2 from the germline V gene are SGHVS and FQNEAQ. As processed by the authors: How many nucleated cells were present was estimated from reference gene primer amplification. TCRdb's copy holds only in-frame clones and misses some; the assay was immunoSEQ multiplex PCR. That table is the source of V, J and clone size, and D and trimming were worked out from the DNA. The table lists 150,000 to 200,000 clones, about 86% of them singletons. The source material was peripheral blood. This sequence joins TRBV7-8 and TRBJ1-2, with TRBD1 identical over 10 bases. This sequence was found in a young man with acute or convalescent COVID-19. Here the CDR3 reads CASSPTGTGALYGYTF. CDR3 bases: TGTGCCAGCAGCCCCACCGGGACAGGGGCCCTCTATGGCTACACCTTC.